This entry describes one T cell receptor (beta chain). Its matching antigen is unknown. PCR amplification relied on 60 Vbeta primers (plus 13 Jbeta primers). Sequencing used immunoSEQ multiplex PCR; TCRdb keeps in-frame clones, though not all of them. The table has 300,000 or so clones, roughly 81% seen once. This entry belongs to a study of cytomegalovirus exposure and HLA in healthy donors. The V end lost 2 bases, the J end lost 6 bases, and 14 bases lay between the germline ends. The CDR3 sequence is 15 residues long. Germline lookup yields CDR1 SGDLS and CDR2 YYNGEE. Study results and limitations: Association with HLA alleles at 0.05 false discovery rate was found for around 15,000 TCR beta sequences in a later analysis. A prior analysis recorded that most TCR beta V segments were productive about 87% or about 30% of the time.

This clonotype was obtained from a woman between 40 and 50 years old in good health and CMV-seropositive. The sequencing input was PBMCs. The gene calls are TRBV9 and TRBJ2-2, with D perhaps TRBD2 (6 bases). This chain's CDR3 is CASSVAAGSPGELFF. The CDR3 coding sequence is TGTGCCAGCAGCGTGGCGGCGGGGTCCCCCGGGGAGCTGTTTTTT.